These T cell receptor beta chains were read from a single sample in a study of blood T cell repertoires in COVID-19. TCRdb's copy holds only in-frame clones and misses some; the assay was immunoSEQ multiplex PCR. Of around 200,000 clones in the sample, 90% were seen once. The source material was peripheral blood. These receptors were obtained from a man aged 45 to 65 with acute or convalescent COVID-19. Each CDR3 is given with its conserved first and last residue. Fields, in order: J gene, V gene, clone size, D gene, CDR3 DNA, CDR3 protein. The D gene is left open where the match is weak. Where a row states a size, it is once, few, many or the class of an expanded clone; other rows omit it.

>TRBJ2-7|TRBV24-1|-|TRBD2
TGTGCCACCCTCGAGAGCGGGGCTAGCGGGACGAACGAGCAGTACTTC
CATLESGASGTNEQYF
>TRBJ1-1|TRBV2|-|-
TGTGCCAGCACCCCTACAGGGTCTATAGGGACTGAAGCTTTCTTT
CASTPTGSIGTEAFF
>TRBJ2-1|TRBV6-1|-|-
TGTGCCAGCAGTGAGCGGGGTTTGAATGAGCAGTTCTTC
CASSERGLNEQFF
>TRBJ2-4|TRBV5-5|-|TRBD1
TGTGCCAGCAGCTTTCTGGGAGCATTTCCGGGACAGGGGGCCAGAAACATTCAGTACTTC
CASSFLGAFPGQGARNIQYF
>TRBJ2-7|TRBV28|-|-
TGTGCCAGCAGTTCTGAGGTCCGGTACTACGAGCAGTACTTC
CASSSEVRYYEQYF
>TRBJ1-5|TRBV28|-|TRBD1
TGTGCCAGCAGTCTCCCCAGCGACAGGGCAAGCAATCAGCCCCAGCATTTT
CASSLPSDRASNQPQHF
>TRBJ1-4|TRBV9|-|TRBD1
TGTGCCAGCAGCGCCGGGACAGCTAATGAAAAACTGTTTTTT
CASSAGTANEKLFF
>TRBJ2-5|TRBV6-1|-|TRBD1
TGTGCCAGCAGTGAAGTCTACAGGGGGCTCGCTAAGGAGACCCAGTACTTC
CASSEVYRGLAKETQYF
>TRBJ2-7|TRBV5-1|once|TRBD2
TGCGCCAGCAGCTTGTCCCTAGCGGGAGGGGCCTACGAGCAGTACTTC
CASSLSLAGGAYEQYF
>TRBJ1-6|TRBV9|-|TRBD1
TGTGCCAGCAGCGAAACAGGGGAAAGCTATAATTCACCCCTCCACTTT
CASSETGESYNSPLHF
>TRBJ1-2|TRBV6-2/TRBV6-3|-|-
TGTGCCAGCAGTTACGCGGAGGCCTATGGCTACACCTTC
CASSYAEAYGYTF
>TRBJ2-3|TRBV27|once|TRBD1
TGTGCCACACAGGGGGCGTATACGCAGTATTTT
CATQGAYTQYF
>TRBJ2-3|TRBV5-1|-|TRBD2
TGCGCCAGCAGTCGGGAGCGGGGGTCCATCGATACGCAGTATTTT
CASSRERGSIDTQYF
>TRBJ1-2|TRBV6-5|-|-
TGTGCCAGCAGTTCCGAACGTACTACTTCTAACTATGGCTACACCTTC
CASSSERTTSNYGYTF
>TRBJ2-5|TRBV5-1|-|TRBD2
TGCGCCAGCAGCACAGGGACTAGCGGGACACTTCAAGAGACCCAGTACTTC
CASSTGTSGTLQETQYF
>TRBJ2-5|TRBV30|-|TRBD1
TGTGCCTGGAGGGGACAGACTGTTGAAGAGACCCAGTACTTC
CAWRGQTVEETQYF
>TRBJ1-6|TRBV2|-|TRBD1
TGTGCCAGCAGTCGAACCCAAGGACAGGGGAATTCACCCCTCCACTTT
CASSRTQGQGNSPLHF
>TRBJ2-3|TRBV28|-|TRBD2
TGTGCCAGCAGTTCCCCTAGCGGGAGTGTCACAGATACGCAGTATTTT
CASSSPSGSVTDTQYF
>TRBJ2-5|TRBV5-1|-|TRBD1
TGCGCCAGCAGCTTGGGGGACAGGCAAGAGACCCAGTACTTC
CASSLGDRQETQYF
>TRBJ2-5|TRBV10-2|-|TRBD1
TGCGCCAGCAGGGCAGGGACAGACCCCCTCGAGACCCAGTACTTC
CASRAGTDPLETQYF
>TRBJ1-5|TRBV10-3|once|TRBD1
TGTGCCACCTCGGACAGGGGAGGCAATCAGCCCCAGCATTTT
CATSDRGGNQPQHF
>TRBJ1-6|TRBV11-1|-|-
TGTGCCAGCAGCGCCCGTGCGGGGGGCGGAGATTCACCCCTCCACTTT
CASSARAGGGDSPLHF
>TRBJ2-1|TRBV18|-|TRBD2
TGTGCCAGCTCACCGCCTAGCGGAGCTTTCAATGAGCAGTTCTTC
CASSPPSGAFNEQFF
>TRBJ2-1|TRBV2|-|TRBD2
TGTGCCAGCAATATAGCGGGGGCCACCTACAATGAGCAGTTCTTC
CASNIAGATYNEQFF
>TRBJ2-2|TRBV7-2|-|-
TGTGCCAGCAGCTCTCAAGCAGGGTCGAACACCGGGGAGCTGTTTTTT
CASSSQAGSNTGELFF
>TRBJ1-2|TRBV7-9|few|TRBD1
TGTGCCAGCAGCAGGGGGGACAGGGGTGACTATGGCTACACCTTC
CASSRGDRGDYGYTF
>TRBJ1-2|TRBV5-4|-|-
TGTGCCAGCAGCTTCAACAGGGCCTCTAACTATGGCTACACCTTC
CASSFNRASNYGYTF
>TRBJ2-1|TRBV7-9|-|TRBD2
TGTGCCAGCAGCGCCTCTAGCGGGTACTCCTACAATGAGCAGTTCTTC
CASSASSGYSYNEQFF
>TRBJ1-1|TRBV5-8|-|-
TGTGCCAGCAGCTTGAGTTCAGGATCGAACACTGAAGCTTTCTTT
CASSLSSGSNTEAFF
>TRBJ1-6|TRBV15|-|-
TGTGCCACCAGCCACAGAAGCTCCTATAATTCACCCCTCCACTTT
CATSHRSSYNSPLHF
>TRBJ1-1|TRBV5-6|-|-
TGTGCCAGCAGCCAGGACACTGAAGCTTTCTTT
CASSQDTEAFF
>TRBJ1-5|TRBV19|-|-
TGTGCCAGTAGGATCTCCCCCCGGGGGGTTAGCAATCAGCCCCAGCATTTT
CASRISPRGVSNQPQHF
>TRBJ2-3|TRBV10-2|once|-
TGCGCCAGCAAGGACGGGGGCACAGATACGCAGTATTTT
CASKDGGTDTQYF
>TRBJ2-5|TRBV7-2|-|TRBD1
TGTGCCAGCAGCCCTGCGGACAGGGGACGAGAGACCCAGTACTTC
CASSPADRGRETQYF
>TRBJ2-1|TRBV4-2|-|-
TGTGCCAGCAGCCGCCTCTGGCGGGGGCTCAATGAGCAGTTCTTC
CASSRLWRGLNEQFF
>TRBJ1-4|TRBV14|once|TRBD1
TGTGCCAGCAGCCAAGGGGACAGTAGGCGAACTAATGAAAAACTGTTTTTT
CASSQGDSRRTNEKLFF
>TRBJ1-1|TRBV19|-|-
TGTGCCAGTAGTCCGTCGTCGGGAACTGAAGCTTTCTTT
CASSPSSGTEAFF
>TRBJ2-5|TRBV11-3|-|-
TGTGCCAGCAGCTTAGGCGACAGTCCGGAGACCCAGTACTTC
CASSLGDSPETQYF
>TRBJ1-6|TRBV3-1/TRBV3-2|-|TRBD1
TGTGCCAGCAGCCAGGACAGGACAGGTCGCCTCCACTTT
CASSQDRTGRLHF
>TRBJ1-1|TRBV4-2|few|-
TGTGCCAGCAGCCAAGGGAGCCCCCTTCGGACATCGAACACTGAAGCTTTCTTT
CASSQGSPLRTSNTEAFF
>TRBJ2-2|TRBV6-1|-|-
TGTGCCAGCAGTGAAAGTAGGGGCGGCACCGGGGAGCTGTTTTTT
CASSESRGGTGELFF
>TRBJ2-3|TRBV5-4|-|-
TGTGCCAGCAGCCCAGGAAGACAGTCTAGCACAGATACGCAGTATTTT
CASSPGRQSSTDTQYF
>TRBJ2-7|TRBV6-5|-|TRBD1
TGTGCCAGCGGAAAAACAGGGGTGGTTCGCTTC
CASGKTGVVRF
>TRBJ2-1|TRBV30|-|-
TGTGCCTGGGGACTAAGTGGCAATGAGCAGTTCTTC
CAWGLSGNEQFF
>TRBJ2-6|TRBV6-2/TRBV6-3|-|TRBD1
TGTGCCAGCAGTTACCCTTCTCGGACAGGGGGCGCCCACTCTGGGGCCAACGTCCTGACTTTC
CASSYPSRTGGAHSGANVLTF
>TRBJ1-1|TRBV6-2/TRBV6-3|-|TRBD1
TGTGCCAGCAGTTACAGTTCCCCACACAGGGGTGAGACTGAAGCTTTCTTT
CASSYSSPHRGETEAFF
>TRBJ2-1|TRBV18|-|TRBD2
TGTGCCAGCTCACCACCGATAGCGGGGGACAATGAGCAGTTCTTC
CASSPPIAGDNEQFF
>TRBJ1-2|TRBV21-1|-|-
TGTGCCAGCAGCAAACCTTTCGTCAAAGGGGGCGCGGTGGACGGCGGCTACACCTTC
CASSKPFVKGGAVDGGYTF
>TRBJ1-1|TRBV7-9|-|TRBD1
TGTGCCAGCAGGTTAGGGGTAGCAGGGGGGAACACTGAAGCTTTCTTT
CASRLGVAGGNTEAFF
>TRBJ2-5|TRBV9|-|TRBD2
TGTGCCAGCAGCAACCCGGGACTACCCCTCCAAGAGACCCAGTACTTC
CASSNPGLPLQETQYF
>TRBJ2-1|TRBV27|-|-
TGTGCCAGCAGTTTTCGGCTAGCAGTCAATGAGCAGTTCTTC
CASSFRLAVNEQFF
>TRBJ1-2|TRBV14|-|TRBD1
TGTGCCAGCAGCCAAGGAGGCGACAGGGGTTATGGCTACACCTTC
CASSQGGDRGYGYTF
>TRBJ1-5|TRBV3-1/TRBV3-2|-|-
TGTGCCAGCAGCTCCCAGGGGTTTGGCAATCAGCCCCAGCATTTT
CASSSQGFGNQPQHF
>TRBJ2-3|TRBV7-9|-|TRBD2
TGTGCCAGCAGCTTAAGCCGGGGGGGCACAGATACGCAGTATTTT
CASSLSRGGTDTQYF
>TRBJ1-3|TRBV18|-|-
TGTGCCAGCTCACCATTCGACAGTCCTGGAAACACCATATATTTT
CASSPFDSPGNTIYF
>TRBJ2-4|TRBV4-1|-|-
TGCGCCAGCAGCCAAGAACAGGTGAAAAACATTCAGTACTTC
CASSQEQVKNIQYF
>TRBJ1-3|TRBV19|-|TRBD1
TGTGCCAGTAGTATGTTTTATGGGGACAGCCCTGGAAACACCATATATTTT
CASSMFYGDSPGNTIYF
>TRBJ2-3|TRBV23-1|-|TRBD2
TGCGCCAGCAGTATCCTAGCGGGGTACACAGATACGCAGTATTTT
CASSILAGYTDTQYF
>TRBJ2-7|TRBV13|-|TRBD2
TGTGCCAGCAGCCCAAGGACTAGCGGCTTGGGGGAGCAGTACTTC
CASSPRTSGLGEQYF